These 10 T cell receptor beta chains came from one sample sequenced in a study of T cell changes during pregnancy in multiple sclerosis. Method: immunoSEQ multiplex PCR; TCRdb's copy keeps in-frame clones and lacks some. The data contain 40,000 to 55,000 clones, over 75% of them seen just once; the ten biggest clones take up roughly 0.7%. The sample in question was CD4+ T cells from peripheral blood mononuclear cells, obtained before pregnancy. Receptors originate from a female donor with multiple sclerosis, enrolled in a pregnancy study.

In regard to this clone: Other DNA sequences in the sample encode the same CDR3. The chain joins TRBV6-5 to TRBJ2-4; 15 positions agree with TRBD2. With V trimmed by 6 bases and J by 5 bases, 2 bases remained unmatched. The germline V gene encodes CDR1 MNHEY and CDR2 SVGAGI. The CDR3 sequence is 15 residues long. CDR3: CASRGLAGGENIQYF. The DNA of the CDR3 is TGTGCCAGCAGGGGACTAGCGGGGGGCGAAAACATTCAGTACTTC.

The rearrangement uses TRBV5-1 and TRBJ2-1; 11 bases agree with TRBD2. This CDR3 has 15 residues. The J segment lost 5 bases and the V segment lost 2 bases, leaving 3 bases of the junction unmatched. Germline loops: CDR1 SGHRS, CDR2 YFSETQ. The CDR3 DNA is TGCGCCAGCAGCTTCGGGACTAGCGGAGACAATGAGCAGTTCTTC. It specifies CASSFGTSGDNEQFF.

This chain uses TRBV14 with TRBJ1-1, with a tentative D call TRBD1 (5 bases). The CDR3 has 14 residues. V gave up 3 bases and J gave up 5 bases, with 13 bases separating them. In germline, CDR1 is SGHDN, CDR2 FVKESK. CDR3 residues: CASSQRQWVTEAFF. CDR3 sequence (DNA): TGTGCCAGCAGCCAGAGACAGTGGGTGACTGAAGCTTTCTTT.

This clone was seen once. This chain links TRBV5-6 with TRBJ2-3, with unresolved D. The CDR3 contains 14 residues. The V end lost 4 bases, the J end lost 0 bases, and 9 bases lay between the germline ends. Germline CDR1 reads SGHDT; CDR2 reads YYEEEE. The CDR3 coding sequence is TGTGCCAGCAGCCAGACACCGAGCACAGATACGCAGTATTTT. This sequence encodes CASSQTPSTDTQYF.

The chain is built from TRBV7-3 and TRBJ2-3; 9 positions agree with TRBD2. The length of the CDR3 is 15 residues. Germline assignment: CDR1 SGHTA and CDR2 FQGTGA. Unmatched junction bases numbered 4, after V lost 5 bases and J lost 1 base. CDR3 residues: CASSHRTSGTDTQYF. The DNA of the CDR3 is TGTGCCAGCAGCCATCGGACTAGCGGCACAGATACGCAGTATTTT. Together with reference TRBV7-3 and TRBJ2-3, the CDR3 gives the full variable domain: GAGVSQTPSNKVTEKGKYVELRCDPISGHTALYWYRQSLGQGPEFLIYFQGTGAADDSGLPNDRFFAVRPEGSVSTLKIQRTERGDSAVYLCASSHRTSGTDTQYFGPGTRLTVL.

The gene calls are TRBV10-3 and TRBJ2-2; no clear D gene. There are 12 residues in the CDR3. V lost 6 bases and J 4 bases, leaving 6 bases between the germline ends. Germline CDR1 ENHRY, CDR2 SYGVKD. CDR3 nucleotides: TGTGCCATCAGACAGAGCACCGGGGAGCTGTTTTTT. Amino acid sequence: CAIRQSTGELFF.

The V gene is TRBV28, the J gene TRBJ1-2, with 8 bases lining up with TRBD1. The CDR3 covers 12 residues. V lost 5 bases and J lost 8; bases outside the gene matches: 4. CDR1 and CDR2 from the germline V gene are MDHEN and SYDVKM. This CDR3 is CASSGWTGGYTF. The DNA of the CDR3 is TGTGCCAGCAGTGGTTGGACAGGGGGCTACACCTTC.

The V call is TRBV30, the J call TRBJ1-2; D unclear. Trimming cost V 0 bases and J 4 bases, with 6 bases left between them. The CDR3 spans 12 residues. The germline gives CDR1 GTSNPN, CDR2 SVGIG (reference sequence). The CDR3 bases are TGTGCCTGGAGTGTACAAACCTATGGCTACACCTTC. Translating gives CAWSVQTYGYTF.

The DNA of the CDR3 is TGTGCCACCAACCGGGCTAGCGGGAGTGATGAGCAGTTCTTC. Its translation is CATNRASGSDEQFF. This sequence joins TRBV18 and TRBJ2-1, with 10 bases lining up with TRBD2. V was clipped by 10 bases and J by 8 bases; unmatched bases: 11. Germline V gene data show CDR1 as KGHSH and CDR2 as LQKENI. The CDR3 contains 14 residues.

The rearrangement joins TRBV15 to TRBJ2-7; no firm D call. Trimming left V 0 bases short and J 4 bases short, with 13 bases between. Germline values: CDR1 LNHNV, CDR2 YYDKDF (reference sequence). The CDR3 contains 15 residues. CDR3 nucleotide sequence: TGTGCCACCAGCAGAGAAAGGAGTGGTGGGTACGAGCAGTACTTC. Protein: CATSRERSGGYEQYF.